The source of this TCR beta chain is a study of cytomegalovirus exposure and HLA in healthy donors. Study-level points and caveats: With later analysis, a missense DCLRE1C variant became linked to TCR beta V- and J-gene trimming.

Use of 60 Vbeta and 13 Jbeta primers characterized the PCR. The data were produced by immunoSEQ multiplex PCR, yet TCRdb's version contains in-frame clones alone and is incomplete. The sample includes about 170,000 clones, about 75% of them seen just once. Concerning this clone: The antigen is not known.

Germline values: CDR1 SNHLY, CDR2 FYNNEI. The CDR3 is made up of 14 amino acids. Trimming cost V 6 bases and J 0 bases, with 12 bases left between them. This chain links TRBV2 with TRBJ2-7, with a weak D call TRBD1 (6 bases). This receptor was obtained from a female donor in good health and CMV-seronegative. Sequencing was performed on PBMCs. The CDR3 DNA sequence: TGTGCCAGCAGGTCGACAGGACCCTCCTACGAGCAGTACTTC. Protein product: CASRSTGPSYEQYF.